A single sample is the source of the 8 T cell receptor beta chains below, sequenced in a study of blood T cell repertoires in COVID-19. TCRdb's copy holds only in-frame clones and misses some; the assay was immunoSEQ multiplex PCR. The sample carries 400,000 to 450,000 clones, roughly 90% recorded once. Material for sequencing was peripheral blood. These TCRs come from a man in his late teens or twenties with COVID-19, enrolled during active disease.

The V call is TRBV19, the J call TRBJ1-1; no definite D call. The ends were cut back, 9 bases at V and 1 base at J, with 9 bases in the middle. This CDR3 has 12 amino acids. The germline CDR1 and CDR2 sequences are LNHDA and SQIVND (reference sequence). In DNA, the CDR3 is TGTGCCAGCCGAACGGGGAACACTGAAGCTTTCTTT. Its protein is CASRTGNTEAFF.

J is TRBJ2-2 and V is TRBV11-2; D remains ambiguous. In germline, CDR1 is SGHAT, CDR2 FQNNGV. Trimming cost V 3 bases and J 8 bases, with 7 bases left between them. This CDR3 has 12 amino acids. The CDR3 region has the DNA TGTGCCAGCAGCTTCTCCCTGGGGGAGCTGTTTTTT. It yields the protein CASSFSLGELFF.

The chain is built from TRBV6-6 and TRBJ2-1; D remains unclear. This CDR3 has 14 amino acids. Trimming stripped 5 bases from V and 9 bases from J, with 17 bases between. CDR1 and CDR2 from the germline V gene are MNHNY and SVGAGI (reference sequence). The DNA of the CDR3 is TGTGCCAGCAGTCGGCGACTCAGCGCCGGTGAGCAGTTCTTC. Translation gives CASSRRLSAGEQFF.

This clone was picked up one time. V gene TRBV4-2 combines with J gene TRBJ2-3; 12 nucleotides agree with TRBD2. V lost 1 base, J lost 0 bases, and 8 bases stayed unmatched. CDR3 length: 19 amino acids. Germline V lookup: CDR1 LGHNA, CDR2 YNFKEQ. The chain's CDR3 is CASSQAAGLAGTSTDTQYF. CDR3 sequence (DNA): TGTGCCAGCAGCCAAGCTGCTGGACTAGCGGGAACTAGCACAGATACGCAGTATTTT.

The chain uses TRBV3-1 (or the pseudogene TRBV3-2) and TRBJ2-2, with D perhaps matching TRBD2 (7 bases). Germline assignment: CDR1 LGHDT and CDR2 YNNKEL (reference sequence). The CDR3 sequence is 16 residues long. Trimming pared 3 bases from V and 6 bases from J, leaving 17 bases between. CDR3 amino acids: CASSHRGGGEAGELFF. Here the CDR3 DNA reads TGTGCCAGCAGCCACAGGGGCGGGGGCGAGGCCGGGGAGCTGTTTTTT.

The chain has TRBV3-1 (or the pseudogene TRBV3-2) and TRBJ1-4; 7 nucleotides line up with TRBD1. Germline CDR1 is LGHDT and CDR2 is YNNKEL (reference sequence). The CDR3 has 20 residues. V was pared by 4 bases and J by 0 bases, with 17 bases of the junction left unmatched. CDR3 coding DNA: TGTGCCAGCAGCCTAATACTACGGGAACAGGGGACCTCAACTAATGAAAAACTGTTTTTT. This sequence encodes CASSLILREQGTSTNEKLFF.

The chain's CDR3 is CASSLGDRGYGYTF. The CDR3 DNA follows: TGTGCCAGCAGCTTAGGGGACAGGGGTTACGGCTACACCTTC. The chain combines TRBV7-9 with TRBJ1-2, with 10 nucleotides matching TRBD1. The CDR3 contains 14 residues. The V gene's germline CDR1 is SEHNR and CDR2 FQNEAQ (reference sequence). V shed 1 base and J 8 bases; nucleotides not matched to a gene: 4. The variable domain in full, with the rest retrieved from reference TRBV7-9 and TRBJ1-2, is DTGVSQNPRHKITKRGQNVTFRCDPISEHNRLYWYRQTLGQGPEFLTYFQNEAQLEKSRLLSDRFSAERPKGSFSTLEIQRTEQGDSAMYLCASSLGDRGYGYTFGSGTRLTVV.

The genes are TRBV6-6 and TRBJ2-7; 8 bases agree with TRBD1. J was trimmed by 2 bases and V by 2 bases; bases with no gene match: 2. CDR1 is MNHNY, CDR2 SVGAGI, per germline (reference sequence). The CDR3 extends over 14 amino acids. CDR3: CASSYGQGTYEQYF. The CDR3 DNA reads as TGTGCCAGCAGTTACGGACAGGGAACCTACGAGCAGTACTTC.